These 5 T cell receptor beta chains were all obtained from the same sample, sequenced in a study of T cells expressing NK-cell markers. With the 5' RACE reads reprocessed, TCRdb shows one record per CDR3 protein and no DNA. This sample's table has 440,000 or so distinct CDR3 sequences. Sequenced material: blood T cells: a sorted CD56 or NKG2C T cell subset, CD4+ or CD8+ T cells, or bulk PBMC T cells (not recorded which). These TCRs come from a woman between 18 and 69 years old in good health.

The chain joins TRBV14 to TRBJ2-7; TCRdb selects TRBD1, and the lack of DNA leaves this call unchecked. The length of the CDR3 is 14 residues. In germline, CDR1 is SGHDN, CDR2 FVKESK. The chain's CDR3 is CASRSGTDSYEQYF.

The chain's CDR3 is CASSFWGRDTDTQYF. The chain is built from TRBV5-1 and TRBJ2-3; the TCRdb D gene call, TRBD1, has no DNA to confirm it. The CDR3 has 15 residues. Germline-derived CDR1 and CDR2 are SGHRS and YFSETQ.

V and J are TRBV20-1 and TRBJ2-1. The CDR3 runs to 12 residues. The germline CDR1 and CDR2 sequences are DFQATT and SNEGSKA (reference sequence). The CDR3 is CSARPNWAEQFF.

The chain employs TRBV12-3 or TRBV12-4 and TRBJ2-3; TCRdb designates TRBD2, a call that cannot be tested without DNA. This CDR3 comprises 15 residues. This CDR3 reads CASSLSSGGVHTQYF.

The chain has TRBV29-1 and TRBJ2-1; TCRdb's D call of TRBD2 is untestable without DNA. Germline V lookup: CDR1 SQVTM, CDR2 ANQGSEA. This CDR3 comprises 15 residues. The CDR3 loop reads CSVDLASGRPNEQFF.